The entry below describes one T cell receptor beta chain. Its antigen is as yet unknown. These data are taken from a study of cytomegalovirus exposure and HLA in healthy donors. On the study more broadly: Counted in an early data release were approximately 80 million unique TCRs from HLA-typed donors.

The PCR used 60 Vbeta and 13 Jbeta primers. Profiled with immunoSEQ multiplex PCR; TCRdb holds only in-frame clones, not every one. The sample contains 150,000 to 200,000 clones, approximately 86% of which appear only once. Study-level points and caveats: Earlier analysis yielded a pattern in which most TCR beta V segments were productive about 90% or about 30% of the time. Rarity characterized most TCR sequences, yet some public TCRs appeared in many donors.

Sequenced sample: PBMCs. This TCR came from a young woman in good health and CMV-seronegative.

The DNA of the CDR3 is TGTGCCAGCAGCCAGGGGCCCTACGAGCAGTACTTC. Translation: CASSQGPYEQYF. The V gene is TRBV16, the J gene TRBJ2-7; D is possibly TRBD1 (5 bases). The length of the CDR3 is 12 residues. The V end was cut by 3 bases, the J end by 2 bases, with 5 bases between. CDR1 and CDR2 from the germline V gene are KGHSY and FQNENV. Full variable domain (rest looked up from reference TRBV16 and TRBJ2-7): GEEVAQTPKHLVRGEGQKAKLYCAPIKGHSYVFWYQQVLKNEFKFLISFQNENVFDETGMPKERFSAKCLPNSPCSLEIQATKLEDSAVYFCASSQGPYEQYFGPGTRLTVT.